This T cell receptor beta chain was found in a study of OX40 agonist ivuxolimab in advanced cancers. The ends were cut back, 0 bases at V and 4 bases at J, with 7 bases in the middle. Germline V lookup: CDR1 LNHNV, CDR2 YYDKDF (reference sequence). The CDR3 runs to 14 residues. This table comes from immunoSEQ multiplex PCR, and its TCRdb copy is limited to in-frame clones, with some not included. The table shows 77,000 or so clones, with less than 95% occurring only once. The receptor was isolated from an adult with an advanced solid tumor such as melanoma, head and neck, liver or kidney cancer. Specimen: CD4+ or CD8+ T cells sorted from blood, collected in a trial of the OX40 agonist ivuxolimab. V and J are TRBV15 and TRBJ2-1; D uncertain. The CDR3 bases are TGTGCCACCAGCAGAGATGTGAGTTACAATGAGCAGTTCTTC. This codes for CATSRDVSYNEQFF.